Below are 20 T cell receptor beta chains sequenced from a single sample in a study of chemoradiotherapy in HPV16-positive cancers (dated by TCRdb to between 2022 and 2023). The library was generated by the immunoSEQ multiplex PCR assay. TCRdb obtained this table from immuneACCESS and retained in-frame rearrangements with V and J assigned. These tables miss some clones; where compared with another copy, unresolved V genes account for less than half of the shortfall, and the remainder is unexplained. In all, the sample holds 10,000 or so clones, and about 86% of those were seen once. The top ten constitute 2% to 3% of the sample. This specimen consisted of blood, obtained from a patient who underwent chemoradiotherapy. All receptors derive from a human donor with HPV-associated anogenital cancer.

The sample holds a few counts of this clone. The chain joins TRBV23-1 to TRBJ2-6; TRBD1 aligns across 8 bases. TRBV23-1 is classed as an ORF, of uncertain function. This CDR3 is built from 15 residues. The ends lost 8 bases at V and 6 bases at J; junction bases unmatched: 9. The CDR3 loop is CASGTGGAVANVLTF. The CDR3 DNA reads TGCGCCAGCGGTACAGGGGGAGCAGTGGCCAACGTCCTGACTTTC.

CDR3 in amino acids: CASSLGVGASGEKLFF. As DNA, the CDR3 is TGTGCCAGCAGCTTAGGTGTCGGGGCGTCAGGTGAAAAACTGTTTTTT. The rearrangement links TRBV7-2 to TRBJ1-4, with a possible D match to TRBD1 (5 bases). There are 16 residues in the CDR3. The germline V and J ends were trimmed by 1 base and 7 bases, with 16 bases remaining between them. The germline V gene has CDR1 SGHTA and CDR2 FQGNSA.

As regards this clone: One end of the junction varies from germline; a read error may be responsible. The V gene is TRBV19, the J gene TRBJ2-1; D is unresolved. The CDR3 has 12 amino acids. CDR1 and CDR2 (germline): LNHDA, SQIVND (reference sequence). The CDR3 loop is CASIGSHNEQFF. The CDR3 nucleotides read TGTGCCAGTATTGGCTCCCACAATGAGCAGTTCTTC.

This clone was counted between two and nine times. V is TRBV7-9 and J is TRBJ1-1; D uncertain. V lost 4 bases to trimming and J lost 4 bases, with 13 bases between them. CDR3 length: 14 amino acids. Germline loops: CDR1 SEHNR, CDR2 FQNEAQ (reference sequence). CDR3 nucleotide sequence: TGTGCCAGCAGCTCCGGGTTCGGGGTCACTGAAGCTTTCTTT. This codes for CASSSGFGVTEAFF.

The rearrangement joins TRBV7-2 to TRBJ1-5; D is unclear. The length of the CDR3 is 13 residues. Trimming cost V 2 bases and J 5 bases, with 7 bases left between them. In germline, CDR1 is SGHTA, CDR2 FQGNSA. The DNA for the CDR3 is TGTGCCAGCAGCTTAATGTGGGATCAGCCCCAGCATTTT. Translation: CASSLMWDQPQHF.

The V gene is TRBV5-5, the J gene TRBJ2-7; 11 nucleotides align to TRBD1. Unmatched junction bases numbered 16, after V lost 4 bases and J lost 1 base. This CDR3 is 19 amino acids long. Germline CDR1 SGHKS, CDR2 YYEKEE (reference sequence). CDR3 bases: TGTGCCAGCAGCCCTTGGGTAGGGGTCCGGGACAGGGGGTCCTACGAGCAGTACTTC. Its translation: CASSPWVGVRDRGSYEQYF.

The CDR3 protein is CASSEATHSNQPQHF. The CDR3 bases are TGTGCCAGCAGTGAGGCGACCCATAGCAATCAGCCCCAGCATTTT. The J gene is TRBJ1-5, the V gene TRBV2, with D unresolved. The CDR3 has 15 amino acids. The germline CDR1 and CDR2 sequences are SNHLY and FYNNEI. V was cut by 3 bases and J by 0 bases, with 9 bases left in between.

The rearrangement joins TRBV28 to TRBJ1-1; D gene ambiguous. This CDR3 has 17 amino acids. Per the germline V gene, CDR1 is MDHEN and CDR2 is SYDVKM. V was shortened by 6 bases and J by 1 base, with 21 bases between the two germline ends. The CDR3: CASRSTRIKRSNTEAFF. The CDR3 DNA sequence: TGTGCCAGCAGGTCGACAAGAATCAAACGCTCGAACACTGAAGCTTTCTTT.

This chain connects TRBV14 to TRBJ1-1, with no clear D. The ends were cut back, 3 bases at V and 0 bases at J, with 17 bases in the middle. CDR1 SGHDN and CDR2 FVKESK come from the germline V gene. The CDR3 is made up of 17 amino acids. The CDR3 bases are TGTGCCAGCAGCCAGTCGACGAGGGTGGGGTTGAACACTGAAGCTTTCTTT. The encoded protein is CASSQSTRVGLNTEAFF. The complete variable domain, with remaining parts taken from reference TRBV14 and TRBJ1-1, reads EAGVTQFPSHSVIEKGQTVTLRCDPISGHDNLYWYRRVMGKEIKFLLHFVKESKQDESGMPNNRFLAERTGGTYSTLKVQPAELEDSGVYFCASSQSTRVGLNTEAFFGQGTRLTVV.

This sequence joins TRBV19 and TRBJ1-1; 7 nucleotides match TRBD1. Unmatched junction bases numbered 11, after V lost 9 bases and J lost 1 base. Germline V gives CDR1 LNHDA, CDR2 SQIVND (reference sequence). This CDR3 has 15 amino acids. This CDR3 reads CASLGQLYSNTEAFF. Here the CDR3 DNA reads TGTGCCAGCTTGGGACAGCTTTATTCGAACACTGAAGCTTTCTTT.

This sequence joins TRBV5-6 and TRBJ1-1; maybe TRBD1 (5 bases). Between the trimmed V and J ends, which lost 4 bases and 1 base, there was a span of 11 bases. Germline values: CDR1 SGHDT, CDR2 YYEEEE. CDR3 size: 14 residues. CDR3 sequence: CASSTGTWNTEAFF. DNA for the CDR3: TGTGCCAGCAGCACTGGGACCTGGAACACTGAAGCTTTCTTT.

CDR3 DNA sequence: TGTGCCAGCTCACCACCACAGGGAGAGACCCAGTACTTC. It translates to CASSPPQGETQYF. The V and J genes are TRBV18 and TRBJ2-5; tentatively, D is TRBD1 (6 bases). The CDR3 runs to 13 residues. Germline CDR1 and CDR2: KGHSH and LQKENI. V was pared by 0 bases and J by 4 bases, with 6 bases between.

The CDR3 is CASSVIKGAGNTIYF. As DNA, the CDR3 is TGTGCCAGCAGTGTTATTAAGGGGGCTGGAAACACCATATATTTT. This chain connects TRBV2 to TRBJ1-3; D may be TRBD1 (6 bases). The germline V gene has CDR1 SNHLY and CDR2 FYNNEI. The CDR3 covers 15 residues. Trimming left V 4 bases short and J 2 bases short, with 12 bases between.

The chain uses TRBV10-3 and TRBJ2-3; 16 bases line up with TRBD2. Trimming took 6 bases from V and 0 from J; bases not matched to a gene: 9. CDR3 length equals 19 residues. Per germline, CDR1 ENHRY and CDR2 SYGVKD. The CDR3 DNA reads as TGTGCCATCAGCGCCGCCGGGACTAGCGGGGGGGCGAGCACAGATACGCAGTATTTT. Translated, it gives CAISAAGTSGGASTDTQYF.

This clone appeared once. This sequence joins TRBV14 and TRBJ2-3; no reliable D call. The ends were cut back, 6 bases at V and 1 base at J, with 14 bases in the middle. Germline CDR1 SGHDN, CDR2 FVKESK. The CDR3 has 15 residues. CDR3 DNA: TGTGCCAGCAGTCGCGACTCGTCTGGCACAGATACGCAGTATTTT. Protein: CASSRDSSGTDTQYF.

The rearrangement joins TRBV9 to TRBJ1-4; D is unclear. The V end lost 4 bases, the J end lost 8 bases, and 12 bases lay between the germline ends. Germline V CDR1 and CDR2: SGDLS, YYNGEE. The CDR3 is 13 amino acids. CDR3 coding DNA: TGTGCCAGCAGCCTCGCCGATGGAGAAAAACTGTTTTTT. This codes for CASSLADGEKLFF.

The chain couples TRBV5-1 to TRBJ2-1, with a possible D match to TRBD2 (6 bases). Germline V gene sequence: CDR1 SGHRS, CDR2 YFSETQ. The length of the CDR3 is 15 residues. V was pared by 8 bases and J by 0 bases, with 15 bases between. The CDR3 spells CASRPGLISYNEQFF. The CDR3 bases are TGCGCCAGTCGACCGGGACTGATCTCCTACAATGAGCAGTTCTTC.

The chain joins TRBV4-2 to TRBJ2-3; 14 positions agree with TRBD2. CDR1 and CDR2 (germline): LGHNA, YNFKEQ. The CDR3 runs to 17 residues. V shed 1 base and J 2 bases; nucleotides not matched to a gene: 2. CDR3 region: CASSQGLAGGPTDTQYF. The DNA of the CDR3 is TGTGCCAGCAGCCAAGGACTAGCGGGGGGGCCCACAGATACGCAGTATTTT.

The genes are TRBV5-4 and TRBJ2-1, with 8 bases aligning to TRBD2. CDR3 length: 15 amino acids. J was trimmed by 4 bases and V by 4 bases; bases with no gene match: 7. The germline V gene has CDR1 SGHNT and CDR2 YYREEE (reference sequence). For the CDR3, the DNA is TGTGCCAGCAGCAACGAGCGGGGGAGGTACAATGAGCAGTTCTTC. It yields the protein CASSNERGRYNEQFF.

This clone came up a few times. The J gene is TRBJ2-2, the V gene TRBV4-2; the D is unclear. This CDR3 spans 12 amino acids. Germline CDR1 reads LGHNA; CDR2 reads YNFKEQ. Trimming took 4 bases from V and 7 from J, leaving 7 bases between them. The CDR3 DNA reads TGTGCCAGCAGCCTCTTACTCGGGGAGCTGTTTTTT. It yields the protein CASSLLLGELFF.